Each of the 2 T cell receptor beta chains below was sequenced from the same sample in a study of blood T cell repertoires in COVID-19. Some clones are missing from TCRdb's copy, which holds only in-frame ones; the method was immunoSEQ multiplex PCR. This sample has a few hundred thousand clones, with 88% found just once. Sequenced material: PBMCs or T cells enriched from blood (not recorded which). The receptor set was obtained from a woman aged 25 to 39 who had recovered from COVID-19.

V is TRBV6-5 and J is TRBJ1-5, with D possibly being TRBD1 (6 bases). Germline CDR1 reads MNHEY; CDR2 reads SVGAGI. There are 15 residues in the CDR3. Trimming removed 7 bases at V and 3 bases at J, with 16 bases between. CDR3 loop: CASKSQGQINQPQHF. In DNA form, the CDR3 reads TGTGCCAGCAAATCACAGGGCCAAATCAATCAGCCCCAGCATTTT.

This sequence joins TRBV7-2 and TRBJ1-3; D unresolved. The CDR3 spans 14 residues. Trimming shortened V by 1 base and J by 6 bases, and 10 bases separated the two germline ends. From germline, CDR1 is SGHTA and CDR2 FQGNSA. The CDR3 bases are TGTGCCAGCAGCTTAGACAGATTGGCAAACACCATATATTTT. It encodes CASSLDRLANTIYF. Based on the CDR3 plus reference TRBV7-2 and TRBJ1-3, the full variable domain is GAGVSQSPSNKVTEKGKDVELRCDPISGHTALYWYRQSLGQGLEFLIYFQGNSAPDKSGLPSDRFSAERTGGSVSTLTIQRTQQEDSAVYLCASSLDRLANTIYFGEGSWLTVV.